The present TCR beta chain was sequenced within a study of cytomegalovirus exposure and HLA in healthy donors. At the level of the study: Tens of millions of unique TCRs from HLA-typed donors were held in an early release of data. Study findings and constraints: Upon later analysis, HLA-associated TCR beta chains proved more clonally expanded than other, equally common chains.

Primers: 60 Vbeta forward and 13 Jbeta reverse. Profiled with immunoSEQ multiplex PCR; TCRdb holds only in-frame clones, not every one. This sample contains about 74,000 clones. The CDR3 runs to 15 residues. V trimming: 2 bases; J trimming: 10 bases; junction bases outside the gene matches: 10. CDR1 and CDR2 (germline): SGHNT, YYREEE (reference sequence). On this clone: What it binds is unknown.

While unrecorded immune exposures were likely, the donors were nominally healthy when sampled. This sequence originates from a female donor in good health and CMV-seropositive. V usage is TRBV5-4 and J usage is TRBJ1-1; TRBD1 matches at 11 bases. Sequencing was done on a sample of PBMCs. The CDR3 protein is CASSFTGQGAKVAFF. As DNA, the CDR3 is TGTGCCAGCAGCTTCACAGGACAGGGGGCGAAGGTAGCTTTCTTT.